Each of the 16 T cell receptor beta chains below was sequenced from the same sample in a study of response to subunit inactivated influenza vaccine. TCRdb used MiXCR to reprocess the RT-PCR reads, holding one entry per CDR3 protein. The data show hundreds of thousands of distinct CDR3 sequences, approximately 13% seen once. The sequenced sample was PBMCs from blood, obtained 14 to 15 days before vaccination. All receptors derive from a man in his fifties or sixties who received an inactivated influenza vaccine.

This clonotype was recorded many times. The J gene is TRBJ1-1, the V gene TRBV13; 7 nucleotides line up with TRBD1. The V and J ends lost 1 base and 0 bases, in that order; junction bases with no gene match: 2. Germline lookup yields CDR1 PRHDT and CDR2 FYEKMQ (reference sequence). CDR3 length: 15 residues. The CDR3 DNA sequence: TGTGCCAGCAGCTTAGCCACAGGGGTGAACACTGAAGCTTTCTTT. This translates into CASSLATGVNTEAFF.

Turning to this clonotype: A read error may explain this, as a much larger clone is one base away. Here the CDR3 reads CASSLEVVVTEAFF. DNA of the CDR3: TGTGCCAGCAGTTTAGAGGTGGTGGTCACTGAAGCTTTCTTT. This rearrangement joins TRBV6-2 or TRBV6-3 to TRBJ1-1; no clear D gene. The germline CDR1 and CDR2 sequences are MNHEY and SVGEGT. Trimming left V 4 bases short and J 4 bases short, with 13 bases between. The CDR3 runs 14 residues.

This clonotype was observed a handful of times. The chain recombines TRBV9 with TRBJ2-6; no clear D. Germline V gene lookup returns CDR1 SGDLS and CDR2 YYNGEE. The CDR3 extends over 12 amino acids. V shed 0 bases and J shed 9 bases, with 4 bases lying between them. The CDR3, as DNA: TGTGCCAGCAGCGTAGGTGTCAACGTCCTGACTTTC. Amino acids: CASSVGVNVLTF.

This clonotype was seen ten or more times. The V gene is TRBV5-6, the J gene TRBJ2-3, with 7 bases that match TRBD2. This CDR3 has 18 amino acids. Germline V gives CDR1 SGHDT, CDR2 YYEEEE. With V trimmed by 2 bases and J by 4 bases, 16 bases remained unmatched. In DNA, the CDR3 is TGTGCCAGCAGCTTCGGCACTCATAGCGGGTCCCTTGCAGATACGCAGTATTTT. It translates to CASSFGTHSGSLADTQYF. The full variable domain, rest sourced from reference TRBV5-6 and TRBJ2-3, is DAGVTQSPTHLIKTRGQQVTLRCSPKSGHDTVSWYQQALGQGPQFIFQYYEEEERQRGNFPDRFSGHQFPNYSSELNVNALLLGDSALYLCASSFGTHSGSLADTQYFGPGTRLTVL.

The chain uses TRBV11-2 and TRBJ1-6, with TRBD1 identical over 7 bases. Unmatched junction bases numbered 10, after V lost 1 base and J lost 10 bases. In germline, CDR1 is SGHAT, CDR2 FQNNGV. This CDR3 region has 16 residues. CDR3 DNA: TGTGCCAGCAGCTTAGTAGGGGGCGCCGAGAGATCACCCCTCCACTTT. This gives the protein CASSLVGGAERSPLHF.

V is TRBV7-2 and J is TRBJ2-7; 14 bases are shared with TRBD2. Unmatched junction bases numbered 6, after V lost 5 bases and J lost 0 bases. The CDR3 loop spans 17 amino acids. Germline V gives CDR1 SGHTA, CDR2 FQGNSA. This chain's CDR3 is CASSTGTSGGSSYEQYF. The CDR3 DNA reads TGTGCCAGCAGCACCGGGACTAGCGGGGGTAGCTCCTACGAGCAGTACTTC.

The rearrangement joins TRBV5-1 to TRBJ2-1; D could derive from TRBD1 or TRBD2 (6 bases each). Germline-derived CDR1 and CDR2 are SGHRS and YFSETQ. The CDR3 is 16 amino acids. Trimming stripped 1 base from V and 4 bases from J, with 15 bases between. As DNA, the CDR3 is TGCGCCAGCAGCTTGTTCCCAGGGGAGGATTACAATGAGCAGTTCTTC. Amino acid sequence: CASSLFPGEDYNEQFF.

This clonotype came up a few times. CDR3 sequence reads: CASRRSRLYTGELFF. CDR3 DNA sequence: TGTGCCAGCAGACGTTCGCGGTTGTACACCGGGGAGCTGTTTTTT. The chain joins TRBV28 to TRBJ2-2; D unclear. V was trimmed by 6 bases and J by 3 bases, leaving 14 bases between them. Germline CDR1 reads MDHEN; CDR2 reads SYDVKM. The CDR3 loop spans 15 amino acids.

V is TRBV11-2 and J is TRBJ1-1; 7 nucleotides align to TRBD1. The CDR3 consists of 14 residues. V was clipped by 5 bases and J by 6 bases; unmatched bases: 9. Per the germline V gene, CDR1 is SGHAT and CDR2 is FQNNGV. Here the CDR3 reads CASSPIQGIAEAFF. CDR3 in DNA: TGTGCCAGCAGCCCGATACAGGGGATTGCTGAAGCTTTCTTT.

This chain uses TRBV21-1 with TRBJ2-1; TRBD1 is the table's D call, not checked against the DNA. TRBV21-1 is a known pseudogene. The CDR3 contains 16 residues. Here the CDR3 reads CASCHSGRHLSNEQFF. The CDR3 region has the DNA TGTGCCAGCTGCCATTCAGGGAGGCACCTGTCCAATGAGCAGTTCTTC.

This clonotype was seen ten or more times. The chain has TRBV3-1 and TRBJ2-7, with 13 bases matching TRBD2. CDR1 is LGHDT, CDR2 YNNKEL, per germline (reference sequence). This CDR3 comprises 15 residues. With 4 bases clipped from V and 3 bases from J, the junction kept 3 bases outside the gene matches. The DNA of the CDR3 is TGTGCCAGCAGCCTCGGACTAGCGGGAGTCTACGAGCAGTACTTC. Translating gives CASSLGLAGVYEQYF.

The chain recombines TRBV10-3 with TRBJ1-2; weak D call: TRBD1 (6 bases). This CDR3 is 13 amino acids long. V was pared by 4 bases and J by 3 bases, with 9 bases between. The germline CDR1 and CDR2 sequences are ENHRY and SYGVKD. The DNA of the CDR3 is TGTGCCATCAGTGTACAGGGAGACTATGGCTACACCTTC. Amino acids: CAISVQGDYGYTF.

This clonotype was seen more than once but under ten times. The chain couples TRBV7-9 to TRBJ2-3; no clear D gene. The germline V gene has CDR1 SEHNR and CDR2 FQNEAQ (reference sequence). CDR3 size: 15 residues. V lost 1 base and J lost 0, with 8 bases in between. CDR3 in DNA: TGTGCCAGCAGCTTAGTGAGTCTAAGCACAGATACGCAGTATTTT. The encoded protein is CASSLVSLSTDTQYF.

This chain links TRBV6-2 or TRBV6-3 with TRBJ2-7; D unresolved. Germline V gives CDR1 MNHEY, CDR2 SVGEGT. This CDR3 has 13 residues. The germline V and J ends were trimmed by 6 bases and 1 base, with 10 bases remaining between them. The chain's CDR3 is CASRLTSSYEQYF. Here the CDR3 DNA reads TGTGCCAGCAGGCTGACTTCTTCCTACGAGCAGTACTTC.

The chain couples TRBV14 to TRBJ2-2; D possibly corresponds to TRBD2 (6 bases). CDR1 is SGHDN and CDR2 is FVKESK in the germline V gene. The CDR3 length is 16 residues. The ends were cut back, 3 bases at V and 1 base at J, with 12 bases in the middle. This CDR3 reads CASSQIGGVNTGELFF. CDR3 bases: TGTGCCAGCAGCCAGATAGGAGGGGTGAACACCGGGGAGCTGTTTTTT.

The chain combines TRBV4-2 with TRBJ2-7, with 8 bases lining up with TRBD2. The CDR3 is 16 amino acids. The J segment lost 3 bases and the V segment lost 0 bases, leaving 7 bases of the junction unmatched. The germline CDR1 and CDR2 sequences are LGHNA and YNFKEQ. The CDR3 DNA sequence: TGTGCCAGCAGCCAAGATAAGGCGGGGGGCCTCTACGAGCAGTACTTC. It encodes CASSQDKAGGLYEQYF.